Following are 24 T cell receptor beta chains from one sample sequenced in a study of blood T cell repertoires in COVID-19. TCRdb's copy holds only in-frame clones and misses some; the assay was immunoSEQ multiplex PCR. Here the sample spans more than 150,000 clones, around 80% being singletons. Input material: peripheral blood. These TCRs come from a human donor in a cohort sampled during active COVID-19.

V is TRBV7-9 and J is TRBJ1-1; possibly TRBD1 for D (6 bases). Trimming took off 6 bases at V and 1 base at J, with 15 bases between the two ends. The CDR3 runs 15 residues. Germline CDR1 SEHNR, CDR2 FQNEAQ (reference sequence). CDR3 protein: CASSSTGLSNTEAFF. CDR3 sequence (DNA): TGTGCCAGCAGTTCTACAGGGTTGTCGAACACTGAAGCTTTCTTT.

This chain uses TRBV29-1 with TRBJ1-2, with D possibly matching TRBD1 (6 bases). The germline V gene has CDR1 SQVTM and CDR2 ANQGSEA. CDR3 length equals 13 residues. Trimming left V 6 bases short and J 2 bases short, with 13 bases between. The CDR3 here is CSVPRTANYGYTF. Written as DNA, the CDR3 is TGCAGCGTACCACGGACAGCAAACTATGGCTACACCTTC.

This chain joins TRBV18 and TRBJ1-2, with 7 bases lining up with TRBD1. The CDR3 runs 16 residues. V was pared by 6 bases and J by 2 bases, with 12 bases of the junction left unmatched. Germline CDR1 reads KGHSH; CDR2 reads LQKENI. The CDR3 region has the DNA TGTGCCAGCTCCCATTCCGGGGGACAGATCAACTATGGCTACACCTTC. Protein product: CASSHSGGQINYGYTF.

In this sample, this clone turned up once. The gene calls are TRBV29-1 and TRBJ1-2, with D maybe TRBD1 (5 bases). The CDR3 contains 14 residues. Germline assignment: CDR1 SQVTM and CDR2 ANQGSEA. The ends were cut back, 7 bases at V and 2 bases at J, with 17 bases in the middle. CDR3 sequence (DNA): TGCAGCGCCGGGGGACCTCTTTGGAACTATGGCTACACCTTC. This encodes CSAGGPLWNYGYTF. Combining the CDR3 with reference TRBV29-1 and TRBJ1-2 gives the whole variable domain SAVISQKPSRDICQRGTSLTIQCQVDSQVTMMFWYRQQPGQSLTLIATANQGSEATYESGFVIDKFPISRPNLTFSTLTVSNMSPEDSSIYLCSAGGPLWNYGYTFGSGTRLTVV.

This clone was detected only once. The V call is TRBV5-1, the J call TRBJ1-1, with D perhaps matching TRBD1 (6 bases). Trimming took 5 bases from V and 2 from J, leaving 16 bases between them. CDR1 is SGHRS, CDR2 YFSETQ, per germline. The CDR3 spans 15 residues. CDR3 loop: CASSERGLANTEAFF. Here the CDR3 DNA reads TGCGCCAGCAGTGAGCGGGGGCTGGCAAACACTGAAGCTTTCTTT.

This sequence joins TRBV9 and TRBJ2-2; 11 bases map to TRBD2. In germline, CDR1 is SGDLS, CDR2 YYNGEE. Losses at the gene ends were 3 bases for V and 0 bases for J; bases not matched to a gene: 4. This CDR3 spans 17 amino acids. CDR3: CASSGYSGGANTGELFF. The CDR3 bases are TGTGCCAGCAGCGGATATAGCGGGGGGGCGAACACCGGGGAGCTGTTTTTT. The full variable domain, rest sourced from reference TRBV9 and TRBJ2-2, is DSGVTQTPKHLITATGQRVTLRCSPRSGDLSVYWYQQSLDQGLQFLIQYYNGEERAKGNILERFSAQQFPDLHSELNLSSLELGDSALYFCASSGYSGGANTGELFFGEGSRLTVL.

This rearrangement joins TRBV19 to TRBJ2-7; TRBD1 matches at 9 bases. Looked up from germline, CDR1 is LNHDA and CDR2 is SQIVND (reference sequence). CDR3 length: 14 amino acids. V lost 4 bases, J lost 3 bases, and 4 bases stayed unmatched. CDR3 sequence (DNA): TGTGCCAGTAGTACGACAGGGGGAGGCTACGAGCAGTACTTC. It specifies CASSTTGGGYEQYF.

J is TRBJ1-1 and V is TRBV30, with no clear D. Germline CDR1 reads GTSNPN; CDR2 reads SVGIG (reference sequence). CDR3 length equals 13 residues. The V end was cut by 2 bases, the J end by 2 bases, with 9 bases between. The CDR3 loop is CAWSSQTNTEAFF. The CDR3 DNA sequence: TGTGCCTGGAGTAGCCAGACAAACACTGAAGCTTTCTTT.

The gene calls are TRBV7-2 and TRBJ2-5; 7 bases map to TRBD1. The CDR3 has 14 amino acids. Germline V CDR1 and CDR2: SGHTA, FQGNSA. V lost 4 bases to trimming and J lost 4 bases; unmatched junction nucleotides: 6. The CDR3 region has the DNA TGTGCCAGCAGCTCAACGGACAGGCGAGAGACCCAGTACTTC. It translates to CASSSTDRRETQYF.

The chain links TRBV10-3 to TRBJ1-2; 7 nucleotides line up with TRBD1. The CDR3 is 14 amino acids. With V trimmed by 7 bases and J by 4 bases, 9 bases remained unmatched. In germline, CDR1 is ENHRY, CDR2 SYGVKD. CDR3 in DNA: TGTGCCATCACCCTAGACAGGGACTTCTATGGCTACACCTTC. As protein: CAITLDRDFYGYTF.

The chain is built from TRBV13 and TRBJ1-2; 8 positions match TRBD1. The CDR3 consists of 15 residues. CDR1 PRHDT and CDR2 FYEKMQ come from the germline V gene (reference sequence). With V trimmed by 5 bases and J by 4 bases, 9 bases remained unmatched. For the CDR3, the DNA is TGTGCCAGCAGCGGGGGACAGGCCAGCTCCTATGGCTACACCTTC. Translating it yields CASSGGQASSYGYTF.

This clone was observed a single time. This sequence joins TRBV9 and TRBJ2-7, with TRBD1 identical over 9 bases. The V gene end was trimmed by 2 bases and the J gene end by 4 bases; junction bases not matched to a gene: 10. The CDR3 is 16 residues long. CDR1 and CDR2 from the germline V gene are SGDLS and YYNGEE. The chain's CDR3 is CASSVGMTGGAYEQYF. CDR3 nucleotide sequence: TGTGCCAGCAGCGTGGGTATGACAGGGGGTGCATACGAGCAGTACTTC.

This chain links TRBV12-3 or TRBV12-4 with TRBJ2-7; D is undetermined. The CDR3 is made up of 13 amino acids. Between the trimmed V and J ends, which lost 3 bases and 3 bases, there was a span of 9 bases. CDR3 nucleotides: TGTGCCAGCAGTTTTGGGCTGAACTACGAGCAGTACTTC. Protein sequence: CASSFGLNYEQYF.

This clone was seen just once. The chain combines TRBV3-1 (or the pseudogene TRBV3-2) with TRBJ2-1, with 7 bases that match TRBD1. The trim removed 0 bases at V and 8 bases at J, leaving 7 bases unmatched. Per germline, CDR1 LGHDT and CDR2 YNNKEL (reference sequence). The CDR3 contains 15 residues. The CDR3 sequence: CASSQDGTVTYEQFF. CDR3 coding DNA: TGTGCCAGCAGCCAAGACGGGACAGTGACTTATGAGCAGTTCTTC.

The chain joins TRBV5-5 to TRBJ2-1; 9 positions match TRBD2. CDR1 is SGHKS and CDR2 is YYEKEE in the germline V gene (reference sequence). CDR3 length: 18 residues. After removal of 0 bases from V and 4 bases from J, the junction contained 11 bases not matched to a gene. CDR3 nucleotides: TGTGCCAGCAGCTTGGTTTGGGTAGCGGGGGCGGGATACAATGAGCAGTTCTTC. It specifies CASSLVWVAGAGYNEQFF.

As DNA, the CDR3 is TGCAGCGTTGAAAAGCGGGGGGCCCCCTACGAGCAGTACTTC. Residues: CSVEKRGAPYEQYF. V gene TRBV29-1 combines with J gene TRBJ2-7; 9 bases map to TRBD2. CDR3 size: 14 residues. J was trimmed by 2 bases and V by 2 bases; bases with no gene match: 4. Germline loops: CDR1 SQVTM, CDR2 ANQGSEA.

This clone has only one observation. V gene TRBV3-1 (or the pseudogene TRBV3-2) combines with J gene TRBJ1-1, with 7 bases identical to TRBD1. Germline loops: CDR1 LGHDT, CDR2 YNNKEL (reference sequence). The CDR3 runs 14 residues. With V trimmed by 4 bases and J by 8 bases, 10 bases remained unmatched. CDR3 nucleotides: TGTGCCAGCAGCCGATGGGACAGTTTCCCCGAAGCTTTCTTT. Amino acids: CASSRWDSFPEAFF.

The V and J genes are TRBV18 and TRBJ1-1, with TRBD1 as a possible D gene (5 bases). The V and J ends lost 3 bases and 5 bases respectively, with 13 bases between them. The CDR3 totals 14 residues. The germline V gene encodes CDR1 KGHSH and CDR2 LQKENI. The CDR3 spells CASSPPFGATEAFF. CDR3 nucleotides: TGTGCCAGCTCACCTCCTTTTGGGGCGACTGAAGCTTTCTTT.

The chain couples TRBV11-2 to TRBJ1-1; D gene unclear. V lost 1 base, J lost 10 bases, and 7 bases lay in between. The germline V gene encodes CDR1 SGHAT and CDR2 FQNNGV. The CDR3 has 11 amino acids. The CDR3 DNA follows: TGTGCCAGCAGCTTAGGGCCAGGAGCTTTCTTT. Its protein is CASSLGPGAFF.

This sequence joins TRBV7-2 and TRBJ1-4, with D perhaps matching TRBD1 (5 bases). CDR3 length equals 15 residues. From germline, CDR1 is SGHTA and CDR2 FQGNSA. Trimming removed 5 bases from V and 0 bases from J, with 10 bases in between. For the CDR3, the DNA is TGTGCCAGCAGCGCTACAGGTGCAACTAATGAAAAACTGTTTTTT. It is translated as CASSATGATNEKLFF.

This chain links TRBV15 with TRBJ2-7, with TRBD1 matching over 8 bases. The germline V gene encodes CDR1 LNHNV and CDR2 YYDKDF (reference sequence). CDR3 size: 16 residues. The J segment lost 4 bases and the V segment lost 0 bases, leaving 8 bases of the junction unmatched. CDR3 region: CATSRDPTGQGYEQYF. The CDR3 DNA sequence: TGTGCCACCAGCAGAGACCCAACTGGACAGGGATACGAGCAGTACTTC.

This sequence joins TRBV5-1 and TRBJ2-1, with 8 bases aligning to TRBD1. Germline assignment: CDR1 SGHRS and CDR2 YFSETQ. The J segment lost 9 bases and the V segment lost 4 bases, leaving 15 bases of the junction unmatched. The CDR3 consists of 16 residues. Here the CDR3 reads CASSRFRTGPAGEQFF. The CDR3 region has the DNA TGCGCCAGCAGCCGGTTTAGGACAGGGCCGGCGGGTGAGCAGTTCTTC.

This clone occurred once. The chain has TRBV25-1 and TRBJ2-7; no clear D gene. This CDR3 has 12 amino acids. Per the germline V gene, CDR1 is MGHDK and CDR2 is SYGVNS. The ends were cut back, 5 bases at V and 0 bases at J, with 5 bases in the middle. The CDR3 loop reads CASSLSSYEQYF. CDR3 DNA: TGTGCCAGCAGTCTCAGCTCCTACGAGCAGTACTTC.

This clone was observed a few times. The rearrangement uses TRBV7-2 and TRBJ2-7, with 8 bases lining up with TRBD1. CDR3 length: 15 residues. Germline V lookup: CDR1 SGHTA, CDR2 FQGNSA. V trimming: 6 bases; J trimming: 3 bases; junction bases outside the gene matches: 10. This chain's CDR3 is CASRRTGFNLYEQYF. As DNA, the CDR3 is TGTGCCAGCAGAAGGACAGGGTTTAACCTCTACGAGCAGTACTTC.